A selection of T cell receptor beta chains follows, all from one sample in a study of shared clonotypes between healthy human individuals. Only in-frame clones appear in the TCRdb table, and some are missing; sequencing was by immunoSEQ multiplex PCR. This repertoire shows around 550,000 clones, roughly 95% found once; its top ten account for about 0.057%. Input material: naive CD4+ T cells sorted from blood. Receptor source: a woman aged 30 to 39 in good health. Both conserved end residues are part of each CDR3. Each record gives: J gene, D gene, V gene, clone size, CDR3 protein, CDR3 DNA. The D gene is left open where the match is weak. Clone sizes are given selectively: once, few, many, or a class where the clone is expanded.

>TRBJ1-5|TRBD1|TRBV2|.
CASSWTGNQPQHF
TGTGCCAGCAGTTGGACAGGGAATCAGCCCCAGCATTTT
>TRBJ1-5|TRBD1|TRBV10-3|once
CAISVQGGDQPQHF
TGTGCCATCAGTGTACAGGGGGGCGATCAGCCCCAGCATTTT
>TRBJ2-3|.|TRBV10-3|.
CAISGQSRSTDTQYF
TGTGCCATCAGTGGTCAGAGTAGGAGCACAGATACGCAGTATTTT
>TRBJ1-1|.|TRBV21-1|.
CASPLGAYSLEGRPNTEAFF
TGTGCCAGCCCTTTGGGGGCCTATTCCCTCGAGGGACGTCCAAACACTGAAGCTTTCTTT
>TRBJ2-6|.|TRBV19|.
CASRQIGGANVLTF
TGTGCCAGTAGGCAGATAGGGGGGGCCAACGTCCTGACTTTC
>TRBJ2-3|.|TRBV5-1|.
CASSLDGRTDTQYF
TGCGCCAGCAGCTTGGATGGGCGCACAGATACGCAGTATTTT
>TRBJ2-7|TRBD2|TRBV11-2|.
CASSGLARAYEQYF
TGTGCCAGCAGCGGACTAGCTAGGGCTTACGAGCAGTACTTC
>TRBJ1-2|.|TRBV7-9|.
CASSLGVANYGYTF
TGTGCCAGCAGCTTAGGGGTAGCTAACTATGGCTACACCTTC
>TRBJ2-2|TRBD2|TRBV11-3|once
CASSLVSILAGGTNTGELFF
TGTGCCAGCAGCTTAGTTAGTATCCTAGCGGGAGGGACGAACACCGGGGAGCTGTTTTTT
>TRBJ2-2|TRBD2|TRBV11-2|.
CASSFGLAGTTGELFF
TGTGCCAGCAGCTTCGGGCTAGCGGGAACCACCGGGGAGCTGTTTTTT
>TRBJ2-5|TRBD2|TRBV28|.
CASSSMTSGSQETQYF
TGTGCCAGCAGTTCAATGACTAGCGGGTCCCAAGAGACCCAGTACTTC
>TRBJ1-1|.|TRBV6-6|.
CASSYRPENTEAFF
TGTGCCAGCAGTTACAGGCCGGAGAACACTGAAGCTTTCTTT
>TRBJ2-4|.|TRBV4-1|.
CASSQLGIAKNIQYF
TGCGCCAGCAGCCAACTGGGAATAGCCAAAAACATTCAGTACTTC
>TRBJ2-2|TRBD1|TRBV28|.
CASSLGGARTGELFF
TGTGCCAGCAGTCTAGGGGGCGCAAGGACCGGGGAGCTGTTTTTT
>TRBJ2-1|TRBD2|TRBV2|.
CARGLQNNEQFF
TGTGCCAGGGGACTACAAAACAATGAGCAGTTCTTC
>TRBJ2-1|.|TRBV28|.
CASSLDQRGRDEQFF
TGTGCCAGCAGTTTAGACCAAAGGGGTAGGGATGAGCAGTTCTTC
>TRBJ1-3|.|TRBV28|.
CASSPGPKAGNTIYF
TGTGCCAGCAGTCCAGGCCCGAAGGCTGGAAACACCATATATTTT
>TRBJ1-1|.|TRBV11-2|.
CASSPVRGRYTEAFF
TGTGCCAGCAGCCCCGTCCGGGGGCGGTATACTGAAGCTTTCTTT
>TRBJ2-7|.|TRBV7-9|few
CASSKGLYEQYF
TGTGCCAGCTCTAAGGGCCTATACGAGCAGTACTTC
>TRBJ2-7|TRBD2|TRBV20-1|.
CSASFSGRVYF
TGCAGTGCTAGCTTTAGCGGGAGGGTGTACTTC
>TRBJ2-7|.|TRBV27|.
CASSFLDSSTYEQYF
TGTGCCAGCAGTTTCCTAGACAGCTCAACATACGAGCAGTACTTC
>TRBJ1-4|.|TRBV11-2|.
CASSFAGLNEKLFF
TGTGCCAGCAGCTTCGCGGGGCTAAATGAAAAACTGTTTTTT
>TRBJ2-7|.|TRBV20-1|.
CSARSLYEQYF
TGCAGTGCTAGGTCCCTATACGAGCAGTACTTC
>TRBJ2-7|TRBD2|TRBV5-1|.
CASSWASPTSGTEQYF
TGCGCCAGCAGCTGGGCATCCCCGACTAGCGGGACTGAGCAGTACTTC
>TRBJ2-7|.|TRBV7-9|.
CASVSANYEQYF
TGTGCCAGCGTGTCGGCCAACTACGAGCAGTACTTC
>TRBJ2-1|.|TRBV7-2|.
CASSLEWSSVLFF
TGTGCCAGCAGCTTAGAGTGGTCGTCGGTGTTATTCTTC
>TRBJ2-2|TRBD2|TRBV7-9|.
CASSPQPGLAGGKTGELFF
TGTGCCAGCAGCCCTCAACCCGGACTAGCGGGAGGGAAAACCGGGGAGCTGTTTTTT
>TRBJ2-7|.|TRBV18|.
CASHQGAFDSYEQYF
TGTGCCAGCCATCAAGGGGCATTCGACTCCTACGAGCAGTACTTC
>TRBJ2-1|TRBD1|TRBV18|.
CASSAGQGNNEQFF
TGTGCCAGCTCAGCCGGACAGGGGAACAATGAGCAGTTCTTC
>TRBJ1-5|TRBD1|TRBV15|.
CATSRGRGQKNQPQHF
TGTGCCACCAGCAGGGGGAGGGGACAGAAAAATCAGCCCCAGCATTTT
>TRBJ1-1|.|TRBV7-9|.
CASSLRSGTEAFF
TGTGCCAGCAGCTTGAGGTCGGGGACTGAAGCTTTCTTT
>TRBJ2-5|TRBD2|TRBV7-7|.
CASSLGLAGGGETQYF
TGTGCCAGCAGCTTAGGACTAGCGGGAGGTGGAGAGACCCAGTACTTC
>TRBJ2-5|TRBD2|TRBV27|.
CASGRLAGGGYQETQYF
TGTGCCAGCGGCCGACTAGCGGGAGGGGGGTACCAAGAGACCCAGTACTTC